These 7 T cell receptor beta chains came from one sample sequenced in a study of CD8 T cells in Susac syndrome. An amount of RNA that ranged from roughly 0.5 to 1 ug was reverse transcribed with random hexamers. TCRdb processed the immunoSEQ multiplex PCR reads anew with MiXCR; each CDR3 protein has one entry. The top ten hold more than 0.06% of the sample, which has about 300,000 distinct CDR3 sequences, approximately 90% seen once. Sequencing was performed on CD4+ T cells from PBMCs. Every receptor here comes from a human donor with multiple sclerosis.

The chain uses TRBV10-2 and TRBJ2-4, with TRBD2 matching 7 bases. CDR3 size: 14 residues. Trimming took 3 bases from V and 4 from J; bases not matched to a gene: 3. From germline, CDR1 is WSHSY and CDR2 SAAADI. The CDR3 DNA reads as TGCGCCAGCAGTGATGGGGGGGGGAAAAACATTCAGTACTTC. Translation: CASSDGGGKNIQYF.

V gene TRBV3-1 combines with J gene TRBJ2-1, with 10 positions matching TRBD1. The CDR3 spans 20 residues. Trimming cost V 4 bases and J 8 bases; bases outside gene matches: 23. CDR1 and CDR2 (germline): LGHDT, YNNKEL (reference sequence). The CDR3 here is CASSLFDRGRGGRKKYEQFF. The CDR3 DNA reads TGTGCCAGCAGCCTCTTTGACAGGGGGCGTGGAGGGAGGAAGAAATATGAGCAGTTCTTC.

This rearrangement joins TRBV4-1 to TRBJ2-5; possibly TRBD2 for D (6 bases). V gave up 7 bases and J gave up 3 bases, with 18 bases separating them. Germline-derived CDR1 and CDR2 are MGHRA and YSYEKL. The CDR3 runs to 15 residues. The CDR3, as DNA: TGCGCCAGCACCGAGACGGGAGCCGTCGAAGAGACCCAGTACTTC. Amino acid sequence: CASTETGAVEETQYF.

In DNA form, the CDR3 reads TGTGCCAGCAGCTTAAAGCGGGATACGCAGTATTTT. Protein sequence: CASSLKRDTQYF. This rearrangement joins TRBV7-9 to TRBJ2-3, with D tentatively TRBD2 (5 bases). The V gene lost 2 bases and the J gene lost 6 bases, with 6 bases spanning the gap. CDR1 is SEHNR and CDR2 is FQNEAQ in the germline V gene (reference sequence). The CDR3 contains 12 residues.

The chain combines TRBV20-1 with TRBJ1-4, with a possible D match to TRBD1 (6 bases). V shed 3 bases and J shed 8 bases, with 16 bases lying between them. The V gene's germline CDR1 is DFQATT and CDR2 SNEGSKA (reference sequence). The CDR3 consists of 14 residues. This CDR3 is CSASSPPGAEKLFF. For the CDR3, the DNA is TGCAGTGCTAGTAGCCCTCCGGGGGCGGAAAAACTGTTTTTT.

The CDR3 sequence: CASRQASETYEQYF. CDR3 sequence (DNA): TGTGCCAGCAGACAGGCTAGCGAAACCTACGAGCAGTACTTC. This rearrangement joins TRBV2 to TRBJ2-7, with D perhaps TRBD2 (6 bases). Germline CDR1 is SNHLY and CDR2 is FYNNEI. The CDR3 runs to 14 residues. Trimming removed 6 bases at V and 2 bases at J, with 14 bases between.

V is TRBV12-3 or TRBV12-4 and J is TRBJ2-2, with TRBD1 matching over 7 bases. The length of the CDR3 is 14 residues. V was clipped by 6 bases and J by 3 bases; unmatched bases: 4. This CDR3 is CASRVGQYTGELFF. The CDR3 DNA reads as TGTGCCAGCAGAGTGGGACAGTACACCGGGGAGCTGTTTTTT.